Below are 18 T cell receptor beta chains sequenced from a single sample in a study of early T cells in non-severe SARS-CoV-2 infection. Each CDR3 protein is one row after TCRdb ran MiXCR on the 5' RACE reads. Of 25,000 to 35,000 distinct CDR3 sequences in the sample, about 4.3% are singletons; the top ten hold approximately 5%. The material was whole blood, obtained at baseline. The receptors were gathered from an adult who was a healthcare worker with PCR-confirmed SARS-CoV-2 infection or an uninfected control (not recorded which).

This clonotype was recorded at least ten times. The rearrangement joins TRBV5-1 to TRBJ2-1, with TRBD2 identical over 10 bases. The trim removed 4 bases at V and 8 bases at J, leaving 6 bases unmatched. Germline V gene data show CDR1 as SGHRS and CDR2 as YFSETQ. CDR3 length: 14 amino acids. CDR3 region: CASSAGLASYEQFF. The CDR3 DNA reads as TGCGCCAGCAGCGCGGGACTAGCGTCCTATGAGCAGTTCTTC. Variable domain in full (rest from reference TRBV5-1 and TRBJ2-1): KAGVTQTPRYLIKTRGQQVTLSCSPISGHRSVSWYQQTPGQGLQFLFEYFSETQRNKGNFPGRFSGRQFSNSRSEMNVSTLELGDSALYLCASSAGLASYEQFFGPGTRLTVL.

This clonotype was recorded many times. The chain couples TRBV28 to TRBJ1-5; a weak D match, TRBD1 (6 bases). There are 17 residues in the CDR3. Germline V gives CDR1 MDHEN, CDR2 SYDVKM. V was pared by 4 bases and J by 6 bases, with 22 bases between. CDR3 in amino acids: CASSSRYRPRGSQPQHF. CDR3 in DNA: TGTGCCAGCAGTTCACGATACAGACCGAGGGGGTCTCAGCCCCAGCATTTT.

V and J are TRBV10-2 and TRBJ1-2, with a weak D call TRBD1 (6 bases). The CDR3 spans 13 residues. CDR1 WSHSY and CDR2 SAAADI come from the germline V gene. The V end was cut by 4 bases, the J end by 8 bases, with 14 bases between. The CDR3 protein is CASSGDKVNGYTF. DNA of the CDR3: TGCGCCAGCAGTGGGGACAAGGTTAACGGCTACACCTTC.

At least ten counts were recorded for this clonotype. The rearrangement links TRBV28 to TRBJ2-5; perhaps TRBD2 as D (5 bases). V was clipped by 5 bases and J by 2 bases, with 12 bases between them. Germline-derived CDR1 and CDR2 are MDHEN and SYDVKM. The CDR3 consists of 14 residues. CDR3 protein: CASSTRGKQETQYF. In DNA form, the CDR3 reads TGTGCCAGCAGTACACGGGGAAAACAAGAGACCCAGTACTTC. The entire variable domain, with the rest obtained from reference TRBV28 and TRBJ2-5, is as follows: DVKVTQSSRYLVKRTGEKVFLECVQDMDHENMFWYRQDPGLGLRLIYFSYDVKMKEKGDIPEGYSVSREKKERFSLILESASTNQTSMYLCASSTRGKQETQYFGPGTRLLVL.

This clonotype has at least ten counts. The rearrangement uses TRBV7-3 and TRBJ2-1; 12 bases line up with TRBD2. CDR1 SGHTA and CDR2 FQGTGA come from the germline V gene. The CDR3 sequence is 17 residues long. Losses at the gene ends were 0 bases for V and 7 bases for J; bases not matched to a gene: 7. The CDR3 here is CASSLTRGLAGGNEQFF. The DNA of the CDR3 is TGTGCCAGCAGCTTAACGCGAGGTCTAGCGGGGGGGAATGAGCAGTTCTTC.

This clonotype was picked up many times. CDR3 region: CASSFPIGAPTDTQYF. CDR3 nucleotides: TGTGCCAGCAGCTTTCCGATAGGGGCCCCCACAGATACGCAGTATTTT. The chain has TRBV7-9 and TRBJ2-3, with TRBD1 as a possible D gene (5 bases). Trimming pared 3 bases from V and 2 bases from J, leaving 15 bases between. The CDR3 contains 16 residues. Germline-derived CDR1 and CDR2 are SEHNR and FQNEAQ (reference sequence).

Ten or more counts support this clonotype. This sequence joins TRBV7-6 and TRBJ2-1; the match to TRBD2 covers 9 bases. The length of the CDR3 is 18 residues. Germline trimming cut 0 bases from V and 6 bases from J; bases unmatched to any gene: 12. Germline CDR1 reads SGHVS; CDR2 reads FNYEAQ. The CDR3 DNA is TGTGCCAGCAGCTTAGCGAGGAGCGGGAGGTATCTGGCCAATGAGCAGTTCTTC. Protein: CASSLARSGRYLANEQFF.

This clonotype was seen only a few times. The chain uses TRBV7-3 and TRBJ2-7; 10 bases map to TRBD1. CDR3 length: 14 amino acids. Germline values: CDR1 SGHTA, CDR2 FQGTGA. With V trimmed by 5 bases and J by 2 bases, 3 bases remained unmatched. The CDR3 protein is CASSPGTGAYEQYF. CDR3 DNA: TGTGCCAGCAGCCCCGGGACAGGGGCCTACGAGCAGTACTTC.

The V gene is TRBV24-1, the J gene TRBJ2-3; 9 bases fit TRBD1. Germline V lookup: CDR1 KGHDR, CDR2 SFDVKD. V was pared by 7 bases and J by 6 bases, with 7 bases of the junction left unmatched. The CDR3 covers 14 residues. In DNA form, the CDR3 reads TGTGCCACCAGCGATACAGGGGGCCTGGATACGCAGTATTTT. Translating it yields CATSDTGGLDTQYF.

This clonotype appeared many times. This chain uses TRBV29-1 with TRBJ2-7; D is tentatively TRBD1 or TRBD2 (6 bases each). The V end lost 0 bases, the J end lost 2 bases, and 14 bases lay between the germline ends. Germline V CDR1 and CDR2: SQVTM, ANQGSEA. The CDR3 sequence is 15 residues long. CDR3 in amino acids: CSVEDQGTDAYEQYF. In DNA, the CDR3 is TGCAGCGTTGAAGATCAGGGGACTGATGCCTACGAGCAGTACTTC.

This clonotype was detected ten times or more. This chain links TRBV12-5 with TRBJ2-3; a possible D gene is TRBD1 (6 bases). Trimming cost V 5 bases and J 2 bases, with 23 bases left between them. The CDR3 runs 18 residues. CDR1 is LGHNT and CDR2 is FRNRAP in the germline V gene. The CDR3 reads CASGVTFQGWGSTDTQYF. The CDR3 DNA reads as TGTGCTAGTGGTGTCACCTTCCAGGGGTGGGGGTCCACAGATACGCAGTATTTT.

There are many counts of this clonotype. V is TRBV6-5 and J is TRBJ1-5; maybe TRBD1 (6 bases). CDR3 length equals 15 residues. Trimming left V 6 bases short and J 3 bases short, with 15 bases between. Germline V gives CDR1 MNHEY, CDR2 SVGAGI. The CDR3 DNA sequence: TGTGCCAGCAGAAAGGCACAGGGTCACAATCAGCCCCAGCATTTT. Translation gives CASRKAQGHNQPQHF.

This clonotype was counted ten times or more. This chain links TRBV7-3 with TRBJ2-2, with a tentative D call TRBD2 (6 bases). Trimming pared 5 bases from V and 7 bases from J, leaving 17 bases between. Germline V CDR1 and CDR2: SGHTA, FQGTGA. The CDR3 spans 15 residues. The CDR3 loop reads CASSLSGGYSGELFF. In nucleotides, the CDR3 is TGTGCCAGCAGCCTCAGTGGGGGGTACAGCGGGGAGCTGTTTTTT.

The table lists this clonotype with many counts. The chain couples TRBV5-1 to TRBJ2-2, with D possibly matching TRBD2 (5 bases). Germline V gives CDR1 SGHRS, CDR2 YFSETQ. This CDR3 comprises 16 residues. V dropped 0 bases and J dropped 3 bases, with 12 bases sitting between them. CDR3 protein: CASSLEASSYTGELFF. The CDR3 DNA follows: TGCGCCAGCAGCTTGGAGGCTAGCTCATACACCGGGGAGCTGTTTTTT.

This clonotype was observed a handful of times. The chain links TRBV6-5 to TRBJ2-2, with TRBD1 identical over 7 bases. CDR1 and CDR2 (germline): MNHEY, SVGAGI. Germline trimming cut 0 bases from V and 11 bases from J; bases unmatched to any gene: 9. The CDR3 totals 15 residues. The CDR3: CASSYSGTALAELFF. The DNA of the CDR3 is TGTGCCAGCAGTTACTCTGGGACAGCGCTTGCCGAGCTGTTTTTT.

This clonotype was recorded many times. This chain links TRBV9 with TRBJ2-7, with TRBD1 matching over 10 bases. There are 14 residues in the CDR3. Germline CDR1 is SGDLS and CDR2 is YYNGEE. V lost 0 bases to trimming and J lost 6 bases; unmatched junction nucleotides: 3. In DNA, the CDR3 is TGTGCCAGCAGCGTAGCAGGACAGGGGGGCGAGCAGTACTTC. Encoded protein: CASSVAGQGGEQYF.

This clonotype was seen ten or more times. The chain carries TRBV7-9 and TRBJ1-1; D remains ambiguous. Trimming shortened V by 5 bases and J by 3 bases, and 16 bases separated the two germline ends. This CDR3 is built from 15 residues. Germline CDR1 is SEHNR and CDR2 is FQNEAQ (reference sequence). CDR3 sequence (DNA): TGTGCCAGCAGCAGAACGTTCAAGGTGGACACTGAAGCTTTCTTT. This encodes CASSRTFKVDTEAFF.

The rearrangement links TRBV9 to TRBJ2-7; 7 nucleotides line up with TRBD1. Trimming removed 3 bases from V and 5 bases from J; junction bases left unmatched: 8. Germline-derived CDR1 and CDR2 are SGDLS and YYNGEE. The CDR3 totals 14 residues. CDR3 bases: TGTGCCAGCAGCGGGCAAAGGGGGCACGACGAGCAGTACTTC. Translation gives CASSGQRGHDEQYF.